The 5 T cell receptor beta chains below were found in one sample sequenced in a study of blood T cells in healthy people across ages. With a J-beta primer mix and a sample-barcoded 5' primer, a second PCR ran 7 to 11 cycles. TCRdb re-analysed the 5' RACE reads in MiXCR, keeping a single row per CDR3 protein. Of about 900,000 distinct CDR3 sequences detected, around 48% appear once; the ten largest clones hold around an eighth. What was sequenced was blood. The receptors originated from a man younger than 45 in good health.

The chain couples TRBV6-2 or TRBV6-3 to TRBJ2-1; the match to TRBD1 covers 7 bases. CDR1 is MNHEY and CDR2 is SVGEGT in the germline V gene. This CDR3 has 11 amino acids. V lost 6 bases, J lost 16 bases, and 9 bases stayed unmatched. The CDR3 spells CASSNGQVQFF. Written as DNA, the CDR3 is TGTGCCAGCAGCAACGGACAGGTTCAATTCTTC.

Details on this clonotype: A junction end diverges from the germline sequence, so it may reflect a read error. The chain carries TRBV20-1 and TRBJ2-7; D is tentatively TRBD1 or TRBD2 (5 bases each). The CDR3 sequence is 16 residues long. Germline CDR1 DFQATT, CDR2 SNEGSKA (reference sequence). CDR3 sequence: CSARGGESQGSYERYF. The CDR3 nucleotides are TGCAGTGCTAGAGGGGGAGAGTCGCAGGGATCCTACGAGCGGTACTTC.

The V call is TRBV19, the J call TRBJ2-7; 7 nucleotides align to TRBD2. CDR3 length: 15 residues. The V gene's germline CDR1 is LNHDA and CDR2 SQIVND (reference sequence). The junction had 4 bases not matched to a gene; V was cut back by 0 bases and J by 2 bases. CDR3 sequence reads: CASSIEGGTTYEQYF. The CDR3 coding sequence is TGTGCCAGTAGTATAGAGGGGGGGACCACCTACGAGCAGTACTTC.

This clonotype has more than one count but fewer than ten. V and J are TRBV27 and TRBJ2-7, with D possibly being TRBD1 (6 bases). Germline CDR1 is MNHEY and CDR2 is SMNVEV (reference sequence). The V end was cut by 7 bases, the J end by 5 bases, with 9 bases between. The CDR3 is 11 amino acids. CDR3 loop: CASKGGDEQYF. The DNA of the CDR3 is TGTGCCAGCAAAGGGGGAGACGAGCAGTACTTC.

This clonotype was observed a few times. V is TRBV6-5 and J is TRBJ2-5; D gene uncertain. V was cut by 1 base and J by 2 bases, with 8 bases left in between. The CDR3 is 14 amino acids. CDR1 is MNHEY and CDR2 is SVGAGI in the germline V gene. CDR3 amino acids: CASSYYGSQETQYF. CDR3 DNA: TGTGCCAGCAGTTACTACGGCAGTCAAGAGACCCAGTACTTC.